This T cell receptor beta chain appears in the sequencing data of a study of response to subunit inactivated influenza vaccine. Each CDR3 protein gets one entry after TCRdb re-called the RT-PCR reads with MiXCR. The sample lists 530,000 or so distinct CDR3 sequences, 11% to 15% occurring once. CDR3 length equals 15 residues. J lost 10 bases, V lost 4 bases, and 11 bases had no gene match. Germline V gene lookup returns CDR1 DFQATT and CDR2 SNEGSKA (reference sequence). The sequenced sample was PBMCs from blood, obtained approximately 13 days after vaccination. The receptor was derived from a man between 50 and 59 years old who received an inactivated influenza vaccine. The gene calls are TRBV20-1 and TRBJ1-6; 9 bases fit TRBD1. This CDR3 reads CSAKEPGTGFSPLHF. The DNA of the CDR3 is TGCAGTGCTAAGGAACCCGGGACAGGGTTCTCACCCCTCCACTTT.